Below, 21 T cell receptor beta chains from the same sample are listed, as sequenced in a study of OX40 agonist ivuxolimab in advanced cancers. Profiling relied on immunoSEQ multiplex PCR, and the TCRdb table lists in-frame clones only, not all of them. The profile shows around 64,000 clones, 70% to 90% of them singletons. Material: CD4+ or CD8+ T cells sorted from blood, obtained in a trial of the OX40 agonist ivuxolimab. The receptors derive from an adult with an advanced solid tumor such as melanoma, head and neck, liver or kidney cancer.

The gene calls are TRBV5-1 and TRBJ2-5; D is undetermined. The CDR3 has 13 residues. In germline, CDR1 is SGHRS, CDR2 YFSETQ. Trimming pared 0 bases from V and 1 base from J, leaving 4 bases between. The CDR3 DNA sequence: TGCGCCAGCAGCTTGGGGACCCAAGAGACCCAGTACTTC. It yields the protein CASSLGTQETQYF.

The chain recombines TRBV19 with TRBJ1-5; no clear D gene. The CDR3 sequence is 13 residues long. The V end lost 8 bases, the J end lost 3 bases, and 11 bases lay between the germline ends. Germline-derived CDR1 and CDR2 are LNHDA and SQIVND (reference sequence). CDR3 DNA sequence: TGTGCCAGTGCCGAAGGGAACAATCAGCCCCAGCATTTT. Amino acid sequence: CASAEGNNQPQHF.

The gene calls are TRBV18 and TRBJ1-6; 7 bases line up with TRBD1. CDR3 length equals 15 residues. V shed 5 bases, J shed 7 bases, and the junction held 8 bases outside the gene matches. Germline values: CDR1 KGHSH, CDR2 LQKENI. In DNA, the CDR3 is TGTGCCAGCTCAGAGCTGGACAGGTACAATTCACCCCTCCACTTT. Translation gives CASSELDRYNSPLHF. Based on the CDR3 plus reference TRBV18 and TRBJ1-6, the full variable domain is NAGVMQNPRHLVRRRGQEARLRCSPMKGHSHVYWYRQLPEEGLKFMVYLQKENIIDESGMPKERFSAEFPKEGPSILRIQQVVRGDSAAYFCASSELDRYNSPLHFGNGTRLTVT.

This clone occurred a few times. The chain carries TRBV20-1 and TRBJ2-7; no firm D call. Germline lookup yields CDR1 DFQATT and CDR2 SNEGSKA (reference sequence). Trimming stripped 0 bases from V and 5 bases from J, with 5 bases between. The CDR3 length is 11 residues. In DNA, the CDR3 is TGCAGTGCTAGAGATATCCACGAGCAGTACTTC. It yields the protein CSARDIHEQYF.

V is TRBV29-1 and J is TRBJ1-4; 8 nucleotides match TRBD1. Unmatched junction bases numbered 11, after V lost 3 bases and J lost 8 bases. This CDR3 contains 15 residues. The germline V gene has CDR1 SQVTM and CDR2 ANQGSEA. CDR3 protein: CSVEGRGLGEEKLFF. The CDR3 DNA is TGCAGCGTTGAGGGCAGGGGGCTAGGGGAGGAAAAACTGTTTTTT.

This chain links TRBV10-3 with TRBJ2-7; 9 nucleotides match TRBD2. There are 16 residues in the CDR3. V was pared by 0 bases and J by 0 bases, with 3 bases of the junction left unmatched. Per the germline V gene, CDR1 is ENHRY and CDR2 is SYGVKD. CDR3 protein: CAISESPSGASYEQYF. Written as DNA, the CDR3 is TGTGCCATCAGTGAGTCCCCTAGCGGGGCCTCCTACGAGCAGTACTTC.

V and J are TRBV4-2 and TRBJ1-1, with 9 nucleotides matching TRBD1. CDR3 size: 16 residues. After removal of 4 bases from V and 6 bases from J, the junction contained 12 bases not matched to a gene. Germline CDR1 LGHNA, CDR2 YNFKEQ. The CDR3 sequence is CASSRLTGQGQSEAFF. CDR3 nucleotide sequence: TGTGCCAGCAGCCGTCTCACGGGACAGGGACAATCTGAAGCTTTCTTT.

The chain links TRBV10-3 to TRBJ1-2; 8 nucleotides match TRBD1. This CDR3 spans 13 amino acids. Trimming at V came to 10 bases and at J to 3 bases, leaving 7 bases not matched to a gene. From germline, CDR1 is ENHRY and CDR2 SYGVKD. The CDR3 here is CATSQQGDYGYTF. The CDR3 bases are TGTGCCACCTCCCAACAGGGGGACTATGGCTACACCTTC.

In this sample, this clone turned up once. The V gene is TRBV10-3, the J gene TRBJ2-5; tentative D call: TRBD1 (6 bases). Looked up from germline, CDR1 is ENHRY and CDR2 is SYGVKD. V was clipped by 5 bases and J by 5 bases, with 24 bases between them. The CDR3 runs 17 residues. The CDR3 DNA follows: TGTGCCATCAGTTCCACCGGAGGACGTAGGGGGACGGAGACCCAGTACTTC. It codes for CAISSTGGRRGTETQYF.

V and J are TRBV9 and TRBJ1-5, with 8 bases identical to TRBD1. The CDR3 is made up of 14 amino acids. The germline CDR1 and CDR2 sequences are SGDLS and YYNGEE. Trimming took 6 bases from V and 9 from J; bases not matched to a gene: 11. The CDR3 bases are TGTGCCAGCACCCCCGGGACAGGCCAGCGGCCCCAGCATTTT. As protein: CASTPGTGQRPQHF.

The sample holds a few counts of this clone. This chain connects TRBV4-3 to TRBJ1-2, with 7 bases identical to TRBD1. The V gene end was trimmed by 1 base and the J gene end by 8 bases; junction bases not matched to a gene: 7. The CDR3 has 14 amino acids. Germline CDR1 is LGHNA and CDR2 is YSLEER. CDR3 nucleotides: TGCGCCAGCAGCCAAGTGACAGGGCCGTACGGCTACACCTTC. This gives the protein CASSQVTGPYGYTF.

This chain links TRBV12-5 with TRBJ1-1; 8 positions agree with TRBD1. Losses at the gene ends were 5 bases for V and 4 bases for J; bases not matched to a gene: 18. CDR1 and CDR2 from the germline V gene are LGHNT and FRNRAP. The CDR3 is 18 amino acids. The CDR3 DNA reads TGTGCTAGTGGTGGAAAGACAGGGGTAGGGGTTTCGGTCACTGAAGCTTTCTTT. Its protein is CASGGKTGVGVSVTEAFF. The whole variable domain, filled in from reference TRBV12-5 and TRBJ1-1, reads DARVTQTPRHKVTEMGQEVTMRCQPILGHNTVFWYRQTMMQGLELLAYFRNRAPLDDSGMPKDRFSAEMPDATLATLKIQPSEPRDSAVYFCASGGKTGVGVSVTEAFFGQGTRLTVV.

The chain is built from TRBV7-3 and TRBJ1-2, with 8 bases aligning to TRBD1. There are 14 residues in the CDR3. The J segment lost 4 bases and the V segment lost 4 bases, leaving 5 bases of the junction unmatched. Germline V gene lookup returns CDR1 SGHTA and CDR2 FQGTGA. CDR3 residues: CASSSQGDGYGYTF. Here the CDR3 DNA reads TGTGCCAGCAGCTCACAGGGGGACGGCTATGGCTACACCTTC. The full variable domain, in which reference TRBV7-3 and TRBJ1-2 provide the parts outside the CDR3, is GAGVSQTPSNKVTEKGKYVELRCDPISGHTALYWYRQSLGQGPEFLIYFQGTGAADDSGLPNDRFFAVRPEGSVSTLKIQRTERGDSAVYLCASSSQGDGYGYTFGSGTRLTVV.

The chain is built from TRBV4-3 and TRBJ2-7; 11 bases are shared with TRBD2. The CDR3 spans 15 residues. After removal of 0 bases from V and 6 bases from J, the junction contained 4 bases not matched to a gene. CDR1 is LGHNA, CDR2 YSLEER, per germline. The CDR3 reads CASSQDLAGGGEQYF. CDR3 nucleotide sequence: TGCGCCAGCAGCCAAGATCTAGCGGGAGGTGGCGAGCAGTACTTC.

The genes are TRBV28 and TRBJ1-2; TRBD1 matches at 8 bases. Germline lookup yields CDR1 MDHEN and CDR2 SYDVKM. V shed 3 bases, J shed 8 bases, and the junction held 11 bases outside the gene matches. This CDR3 comprises 15 residues. The DNA of the CDR3 is TGTGCCAGCAGTTTTGGTATGCAGGGGGCTAGGGGCTACACCTTC. Its protein is CASSFGMQGARGYTF.

On this clone: Other DNA sequences in the sample encode the same CDR3. This chain joins TRBV29-1 and TRBJ2-1; 13 bases fit TRBD2. The J segment lost 0 bases and the V segment lost 8 bases, leaving 13 bases of the junction unmatched. The germline CDR1 and CDR2 sequences are SQVTM and ANQGSEA. This CDR3 is built from 18 residues. The CDR3 bases are TGCAGCCCGACCGGACTAGCGGGGGTTCTCTGCTCCTACAATGAGCAGTTCTTC. It yields the protein CSPTGLAGVLCSYNEQFF.

The V gene is TRBV29-1, the J gene TRBJ1-2, with 10 bases that match TRBD1. The CDR3 totals 13 residues. V was clipped by 6 bases and J by 4 bases; unmatched bases: 5. Per the germline V gene, CDR1 is SQVTM and CDR2 is ANQGSEA. Written as DNA, the CDR3 is TGCAGCGTGGGGACAGGGGCCGGCTATGGCTACACCTTC. Translation gives CSVGTGAGYGYTF.

Concerning this clone: The sample has other DNA sequences that encode this CDR3 too. The gene calls are TRBV5-1 and TRBJ2-5; 9 nucleotides match TRBD1. V trimming: 4 bases; J trimming: 5 bases; junction bases outside the gene matches: 6. The CDR3 sequence is 14 residues long. CDR1 is SGHRS and CDR2 is YFSETQ in the germline V gene. This chain's CDR3 is CASSLGTGRETQYF. The CDR3 nucleotides read TGCGCCAGCAGCCTAGGGACAGGGAGGGAGACCCAGTACTTC.

The chain carries TRBV29-1 and TRBJ2-3; 9 positions match TRBD1. This CDR3 comprises 17 residues. Germline V gives CDR1 SQVTM, CDR2 ANQGSEA. V gave up 6 bases and J gave up 1 base; unmatched junction bases: 14. Here the CDR3 reads CSVESLRQGGRTDTQYF. CDR3 DNA: TGCAGCGTAGAGAGCCTTAGACAGGGGGGACGCACAGATACGCAGTATTTT.

V usage is TRBV30 and J usage is TRBJ2-3; possible D gene TRBD1, 6 bases. The CDR3 is 14 residues long. The V end was cut by 0 bases, the J end by 2 bases, with 9 bases between. Germline lookup yields CDR1 GTSNPN and CDR2 SVGIG (reference sequence). The CDR3 is CAWSVQGYTDTQYF. The CDR3 DNA is TGTGCCTGGAGTGTACAGGGATACACAGATACGCAGTATTTT.

V gene TRBV11-3 combines with J gene TRBJ2-2; the match to TRBD1 covers 10 bases. The CDR3 covers 15 residues. The germline V gene encodes CDR1 SGHNT and CDR2 YENEEA. Germline trimming cut 5 bases from V and 6 bases from J; bases unmatched to any gene: 6. The DNA of the CDR3 is TGTGCCAGCAGCCCCTGGACAGGGGGGTCCGGGGAGCTGTTTTTT. It translates to CASSPWTGGSGELFF.